This T cell receptor beta chain was profiled in a study of T cell changes during pregnancy in multiple sclerosis. The ends lost 5 bases at V and 0 bases at J; junction bases unmatched: 9. The CDR3 consists of 16 residues. Looked up from germline, CDR1 is MNHEY and CDR2 is SMNVEV (reference sequence). Here immunoSEQ multiplex PCR was the method, and the copy in TCRdb shows in-frame clones only, minus some. The repertoire has fewer than 110,000 clones, roughly 93% of them found once; the top ten carry 0.9% to 0.95%. The chain links TRBV27 to TRBJ2-5; TRBD1 matches at 7 bases. Sequenced here: peripheral blood, sampled after pregnancy. This clonotype was obtained from a female donor with multiple sclerosis, enrolled in a pregnancy study. For the CDR3, the DNA is TGTGCCAGCAGTGCCCTCACAGGGGACAACCAAGAGACCCAGTACTTC. It encodes CASSALTGDNQETQYF.